This passage covers 3 T cell receptor beta chains from one sample sequenced in a study of T cells in localized non-small cell lung cancer. Only in-frame clones appear in the TCRdb table, and some are missing; sequencing was by immunoSEQ multiplex PCR. Here the sample spans tens of thousands of clones, about 90% being singletons. The sample here was peripheral blood, taken before any cancer treatment. The receptors derive from a female donor older than 55 with stage I lung adenocarcinoma.

There are a few counts of this clone. J is TRBJ2-7 and V is TRBV9; D perhaps matches TRBD1 (6 bases). V was cut by 1 base and J by 0 bases, with 11 bases left in between. Per germline, CDR1 SGDLS and CDR2 YYNGEE. CDR3 length: 15 amino acids. The CDR3 bases are TGTGCCAGCAGCGTAACAGGGTCCAACTCCTACGAGCAGTACTTC. Translated: CASSVTGSNSYEQYF.

CDR3 nucleotides: TGCGCCAGCAGCTTGGGTCCAGCGGGGTACCAAGAGACCCAGTACTTC. It is translated as CASSLGPAGYQETQYF. The rearrangement links TRBV5-1 to TRBJ2-5; 7 positions agree with TRBD2. CDR1 SGHRS and CDR2 YFSETQ come from the germline V gene. This CDR3 comprises 16 residues. Trimming at V came to 0 bases and at J to 0 bases, leaving 5 bases not matched to a gene.

In DNA, the CDR3 is TGTGCCAGCAGCCTGGCGTACACCGGGGAGCTGTTTTTT. It specifies CASSLAYTGELFF. The chain joins TRBV7-2 to TRBJ2-2; D gene ambiguous. V dropped 5 bases and J dropped 3 bases, with 7 bases sitting between them. The CDR3 consists of 13 residues. Per germline, CDR1 SGHTA and CDR2 FQGNSA.